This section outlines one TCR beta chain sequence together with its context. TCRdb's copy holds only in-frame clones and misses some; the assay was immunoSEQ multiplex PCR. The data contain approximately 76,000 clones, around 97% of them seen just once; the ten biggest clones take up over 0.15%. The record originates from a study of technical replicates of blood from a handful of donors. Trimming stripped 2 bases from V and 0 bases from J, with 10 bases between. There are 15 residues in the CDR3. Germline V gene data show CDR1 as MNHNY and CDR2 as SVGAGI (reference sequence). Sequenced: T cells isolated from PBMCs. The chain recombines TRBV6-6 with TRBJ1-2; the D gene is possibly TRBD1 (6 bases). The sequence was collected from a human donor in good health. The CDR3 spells CASSYAGGPNYGYTF. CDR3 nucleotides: TGTGCCAGCAGTTACGCTGGGGGCCCTAACTATGGCTACACCTTC.